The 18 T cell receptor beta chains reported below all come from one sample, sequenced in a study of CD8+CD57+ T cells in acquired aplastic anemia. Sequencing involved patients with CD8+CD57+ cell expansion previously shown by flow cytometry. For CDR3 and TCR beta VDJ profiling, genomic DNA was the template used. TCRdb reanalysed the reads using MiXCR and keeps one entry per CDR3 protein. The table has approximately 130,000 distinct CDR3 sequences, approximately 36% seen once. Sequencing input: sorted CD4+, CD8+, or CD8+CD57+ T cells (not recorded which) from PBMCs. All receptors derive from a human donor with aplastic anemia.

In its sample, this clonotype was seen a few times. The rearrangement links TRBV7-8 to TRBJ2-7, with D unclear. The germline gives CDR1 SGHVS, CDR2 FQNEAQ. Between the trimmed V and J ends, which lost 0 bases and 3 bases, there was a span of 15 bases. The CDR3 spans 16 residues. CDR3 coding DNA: TGTGCCAGCAGCTTAGCGAGTACAGCCCTGAACTACGAGCAGTACTTC. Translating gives CASSLASTALNYEQYF.

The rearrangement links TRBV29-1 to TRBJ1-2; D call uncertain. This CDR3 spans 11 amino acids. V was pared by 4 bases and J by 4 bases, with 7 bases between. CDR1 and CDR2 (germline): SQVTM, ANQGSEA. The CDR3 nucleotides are TGCAGCGTTGGTATGGCCTATGGCTACACCTTC. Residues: CSVGMAYGYTF.

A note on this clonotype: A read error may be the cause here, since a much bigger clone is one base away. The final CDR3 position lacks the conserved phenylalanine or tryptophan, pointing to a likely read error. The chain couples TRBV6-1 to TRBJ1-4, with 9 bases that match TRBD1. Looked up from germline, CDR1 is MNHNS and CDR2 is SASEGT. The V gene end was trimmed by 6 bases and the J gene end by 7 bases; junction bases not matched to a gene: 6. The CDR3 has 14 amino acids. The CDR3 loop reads CASRSGTGIEKLFL. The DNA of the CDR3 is TGTGCCAGCAGGTCCGGGACAGGGATTGAAAAACTGTTTCTT.

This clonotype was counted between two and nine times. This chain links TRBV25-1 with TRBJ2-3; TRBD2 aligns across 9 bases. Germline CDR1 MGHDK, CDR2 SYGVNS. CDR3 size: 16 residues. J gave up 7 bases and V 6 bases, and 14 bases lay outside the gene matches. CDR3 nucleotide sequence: TGTGCCAGCAGCCCCGTCGGATTAGCGGGGGTAAATACGCAGTATTTT. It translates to CASSPVGLAGVNTQYF. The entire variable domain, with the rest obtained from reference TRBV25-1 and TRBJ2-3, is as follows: EADIYQTPRYLVIGTGKKITLECSQTMGHDKMYWYQQDPGMELHLIHYSYGVNSTEKGDLSSESTVSRIRTEHFPLTLESARPSHTSQYLCASSPVGLAGVNTQYFGPGTRLTVL.

The CDR3 spells CASSQRGGSGANVLTF. DNA for the CDR3: TGTGCCAGCAGCCAGCGGGGCGGATCCGGGGCCAACGTCCTGACTTTC. V is TRBV7-8 and J is TRBJ2-6; 7 nucleotides agree with TRBD2. The trim removed 5 bases at V and 4 bases at J, leaving 8 bases unmatched. The CDR3 has 16 amino acids. CDR1 is SGHVS, CDR2 FQNEAQ, per germline.

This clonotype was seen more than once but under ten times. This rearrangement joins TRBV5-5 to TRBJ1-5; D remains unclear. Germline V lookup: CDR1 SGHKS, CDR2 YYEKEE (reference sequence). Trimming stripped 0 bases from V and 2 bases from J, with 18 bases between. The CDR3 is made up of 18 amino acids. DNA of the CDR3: TGTGCCAGCAGCTTGGAGCTCCGGCCTCCCGGGGGCAATCAGCCCCAGCATTTT. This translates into CASSLELRPPGGNQPQHF.

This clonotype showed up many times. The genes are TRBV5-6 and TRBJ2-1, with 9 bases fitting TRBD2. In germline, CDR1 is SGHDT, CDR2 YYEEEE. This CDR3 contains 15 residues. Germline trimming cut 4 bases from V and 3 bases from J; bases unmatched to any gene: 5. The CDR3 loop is CASSLVTSGYNEQFF. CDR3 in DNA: TGTGCCAGCAGCCTGGTGACTAGCGGCTACAATGAGCAGTTCTTC. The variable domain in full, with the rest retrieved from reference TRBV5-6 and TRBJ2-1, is DAGVTQSPTHLIKTRGQQVTLRCSPKSGHDTVSWYQQALGQGPQFIFQYYEEEERQRGNFPDRFSGHQFPNYSSELNVNALLLGDSALYLCASSLVTSGYNEQFFGPGTRLTVL.

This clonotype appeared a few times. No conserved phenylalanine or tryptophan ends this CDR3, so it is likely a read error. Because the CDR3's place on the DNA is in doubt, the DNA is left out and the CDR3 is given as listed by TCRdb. This CDR3 reads CASSLGTS. This chain connects TRBV11-2 to TRBJ2-7; the D call in the table, TRBD2, was not verified against the DNA. The germline V gene encodes CDR1 SGHAT and CDR2 FQNNGV. The CDR3 contains 8 residues when both ends are counted.

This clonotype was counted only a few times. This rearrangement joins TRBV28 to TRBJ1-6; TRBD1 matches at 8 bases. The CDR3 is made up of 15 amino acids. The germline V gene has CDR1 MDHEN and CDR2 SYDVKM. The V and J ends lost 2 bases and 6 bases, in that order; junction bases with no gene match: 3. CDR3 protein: CASSLGDRINSPLHF. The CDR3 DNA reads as TGTGCCAGCAGTTTAGGGGACAGGATTAATTCACCCCTCCACTTT.

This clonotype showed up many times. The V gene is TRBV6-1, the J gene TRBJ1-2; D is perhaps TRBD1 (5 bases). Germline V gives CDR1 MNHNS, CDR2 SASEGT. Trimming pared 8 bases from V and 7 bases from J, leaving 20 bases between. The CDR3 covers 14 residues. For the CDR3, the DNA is TGTGCCAGCGGGAACCGGACCGCGGGACTTGGCTACACCTTC. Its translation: CASGNRTAGLGYTF.

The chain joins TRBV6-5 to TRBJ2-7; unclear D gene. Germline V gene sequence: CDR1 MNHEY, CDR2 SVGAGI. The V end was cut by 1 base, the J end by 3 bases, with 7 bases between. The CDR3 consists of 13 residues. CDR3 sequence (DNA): TGTGCCAGCAGTTACTTACCGCTCTACGAGCAGTACTTC. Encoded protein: CASSYLPLYEQYF.

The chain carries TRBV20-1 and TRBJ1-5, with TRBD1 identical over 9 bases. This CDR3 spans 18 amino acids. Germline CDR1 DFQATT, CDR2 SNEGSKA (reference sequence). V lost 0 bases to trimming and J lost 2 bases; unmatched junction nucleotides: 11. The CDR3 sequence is CSARDRIGTGFRNQPQHF. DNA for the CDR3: TGCAGTGCTAGAGATCGTATAGGGACAGGGTTTCGCAATCAGCCCCAGCATTTT.

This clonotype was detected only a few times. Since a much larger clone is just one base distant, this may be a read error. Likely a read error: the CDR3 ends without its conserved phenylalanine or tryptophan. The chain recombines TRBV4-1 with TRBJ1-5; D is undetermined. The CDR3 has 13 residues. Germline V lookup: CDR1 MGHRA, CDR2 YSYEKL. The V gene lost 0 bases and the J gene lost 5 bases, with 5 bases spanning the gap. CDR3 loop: CASSQDVDQPQHL. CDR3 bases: TGCGCCAGCAGCCAAGATGTGGATCAGCCCCAGCATCTT.

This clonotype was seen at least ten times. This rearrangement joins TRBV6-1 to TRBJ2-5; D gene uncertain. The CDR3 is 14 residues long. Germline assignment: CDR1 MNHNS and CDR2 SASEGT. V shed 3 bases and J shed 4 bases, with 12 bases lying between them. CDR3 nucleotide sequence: TGTGCCAGCAGTGATCCGTTCCCCTCAGAGACCCAGTACTTC. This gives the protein CASSDPFPSETQYF.

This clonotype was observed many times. For the CDR3, the DNA is TGTGCCAGCAGCTTGGACCCGGGCCGGCAACGCGACGAGCAGTACGTC. It yields the protein CASSLDPGRQRDEQYV. The J gene is TRBJ2-7, the V gene TRBV5-4, with D unresolved. V was pared by 0 bases and J by 5 bases, with 18 bases between. CDR3 size: 16 residues. Germline V gene sequence: CDR1 SGHNT, CDR2 YYREEE (reference sequence).

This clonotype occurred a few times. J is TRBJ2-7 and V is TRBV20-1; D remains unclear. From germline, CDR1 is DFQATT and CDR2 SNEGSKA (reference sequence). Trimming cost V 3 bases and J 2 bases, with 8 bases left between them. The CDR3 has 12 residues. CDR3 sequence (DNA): TGCAGTGCTAGTACTTCAACCTACGAGCAGTACTTC. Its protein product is CSASTSTYEQYF.

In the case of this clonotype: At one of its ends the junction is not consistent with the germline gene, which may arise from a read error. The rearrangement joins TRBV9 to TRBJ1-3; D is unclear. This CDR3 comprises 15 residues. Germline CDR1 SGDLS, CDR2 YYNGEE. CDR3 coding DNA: TGTGCCTGCAGCACCCCCCTCGCAGAGGGAAACACCATATATTTT. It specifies CACSTPLAEGNTIYF.

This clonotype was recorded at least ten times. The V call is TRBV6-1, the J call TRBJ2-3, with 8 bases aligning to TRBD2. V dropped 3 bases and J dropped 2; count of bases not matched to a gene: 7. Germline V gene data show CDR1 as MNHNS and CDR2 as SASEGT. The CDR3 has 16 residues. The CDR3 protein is CASSDKRGPPTDTQYF. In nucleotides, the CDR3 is TGTGCCAGCAGTGATAAGCGGGGGCCACCCACAGATACGCAGTATTTT.